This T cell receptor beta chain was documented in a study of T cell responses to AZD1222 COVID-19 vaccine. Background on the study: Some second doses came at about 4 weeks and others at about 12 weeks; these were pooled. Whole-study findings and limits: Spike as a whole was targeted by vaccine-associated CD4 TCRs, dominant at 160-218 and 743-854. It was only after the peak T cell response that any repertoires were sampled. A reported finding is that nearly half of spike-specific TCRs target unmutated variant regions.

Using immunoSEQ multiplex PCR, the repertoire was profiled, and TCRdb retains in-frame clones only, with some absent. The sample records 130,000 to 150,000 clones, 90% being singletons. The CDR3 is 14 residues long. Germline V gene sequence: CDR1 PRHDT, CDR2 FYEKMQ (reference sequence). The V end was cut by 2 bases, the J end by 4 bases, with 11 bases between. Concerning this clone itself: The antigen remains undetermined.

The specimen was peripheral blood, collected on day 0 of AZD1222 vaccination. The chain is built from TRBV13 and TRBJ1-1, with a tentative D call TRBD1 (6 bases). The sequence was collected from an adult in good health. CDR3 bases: TGTGCCAGCAGCTTATGGCAGGGGCCCACTGAAGCTTTCTTT. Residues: CASSLWQGPTEAFF. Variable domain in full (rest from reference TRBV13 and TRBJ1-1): AAGVIQSPRHLIKEKRETATLKCYPIPRHDTVYWYQQGPGQDPQFLISFYEKMQSDKGSIPDRFSAQQFSDYHSELNMSSLELGDSALYFCASSLWQGPTEAFFGQGTRLTVV.